This TCR beta chain was found in a study of human T cells and chemical hapten exposure. About the research overall: The sensitizing agent was 2% DPC, placed on roughly 2 cm by roughly 2 cm of upper inner arm skin. Largely, small differences in pooled library volume made per-sample TCR yields vary.

The authors' processing: A typical sample had some 96,000 TCRs, with roughly 23,224 to 690,600 overall. TCRdb re-derived calls from the RACE reads in MiXCR, one entry per CDR3 protein. TCRdb assigned the V and J calls; the authors' analysis was not used. The sample lists about 61,000 distinct CDR3 sequences; around 6.6% were seen once. The CDR3 runs to 14 residues. V was clipped by 5 bases and J by 2 bases; unmatched bases: 7. Per the germline V gene, CDR1 is DFQATT and CDR2 is SNEGSKA (reference sequence). This clonotype was detected ten times or more. As for time point: pre-sensitization, week 0. This sample's treatment: therapeutic diphenylcyclopropenone sensitization with weekly scalp DPC. Patients had alopecia, were aged 18 to 70, and were not pregnant.

The chain is built from TRBV20-1 and TRBJ1-1; 8 bases agree with TRBD1. The sequences come from whole blood, collected in connection with sensitization to the hapten diphenylcyclopropenone (DPC). The clonotype originates from a woman aged 25 to 39 with alopecia areata. Some clones in this sample may be carry-over from other donors' samples. CDR3 sequence: CSAWQPGGNTEAFF. CDR3 DNA: TGCAGTGCTTGGCAGCCAGGGGGCAACACTGAAGCTTTCTTT.